This T cell receptor (beta chain) was obtained from a study of shared T cell receptors in the human thymus. The CDR3 extends over 14 amino acids. V was cut by 5 bases and J by 4 bases, with 15 bases left in between. The germline V gene encodes CDR1 MDHEN and CDR2 SYDVKM. Sequenced by immunoSEQ multiplex PCR; TCRdb stores in-frame clones only, minus some. The sample shows hundreds of thousands of clones, 70% to 90% of them seen only once. This clone was observed once. This sample was shared with a second study, whose subject was human thymus T cells. As that report states: Samples came from healthy Finnish infants during open corrective cardiac surgery. The source of the thymus tissue was resections taken during corrective heart surgery. The related literature has documented a marked overlap of thymic repertoires among unrelated individuals.

The genes are TRBV28 and TRBJ2-7, with a tentative D call TRBD2 (6 bases). The sample was thymocytes. This clonotype originated in a boy younger than two with a congenital heart defect. CDR3 amino acids: CASSPEGRRYEQYF. CDR3 coding DNA: TGTGCCAGCAGTCCCGAGGGGAGGAGGTACGAGCAGTACTTC.